This is a list of T cell receptor beta chains from one sample in a study of vaccination and CD4 T cells after COVID-19. Their cognate antigens are unknown. TCRdb reanalysed the PCR reads using MiXCR and keeps one entry per CDR3 protein. The table has about 20,000 distinct CDR3 sequences, roughly half seen once. The sample was CD4+ T cells from blood, cultured in vitro, taken before SARS-CoV-2 vaccination. These receptors originate from a human donor who had recovered from COVID-19. The CDR3 runs from the conserved cysteine through the conserved F or W. The D gene is left open where the match is weak. Part of the rows lack a size; the others show once, few, many or a class for expanded clones.

J	V	D	size	DNA	CDR3
TRBJ1-1	TRBV29-1	NA	few	TGCAGCGCAAGAGGCGGGGCCGCTAAAAACACTGAAGCTTTCTTT	CSARGGAAKNTEAFF
TRBJ2-5	TRBV10-1	NA	NA	TGCGCCAGCAGTGAGTCTACGGGTCTGGAGACCCAGTACTTC	CASSESTGLETQYF
TRBJ2-7	TRBV12-3/TRBV12-4	NA	NA	TGTGCCAGCAGTTTACTGAGTCGGTCCGAGCAGTACTTC	CASSLLSRSEQYF
TRBJ1-1	TRBV7-2	TRBD1	NA	TGTGCCAGCAGCTTAGATCAGGGGGTCACTGAAGCTTTCTTT	CASSLDQGVTEAFF
TRBJ1-1	TRBV12-3/TRBV12-4	NA	NA	TGTGCCAGCAGAAAAAGCGATTACACTGAAGCTTTCTTT	CASRKSDYTEAFF
TRBJ2-5	TRBV5-4	NA	few	TGTGCCAGCAGCAGAGAACCAGGGACTGCGGGGACCCAGTACTTC	CASSREPGTAGTQYF
TRBJ1-5	TRBV6-5	NA	few	TGTGCCAGCAGTTCACCAGGGCGGAATCAGCCCCAGCATTTT	CASSSPGRNQPQHF
TRBJ1-2	TRBV10-3	NA	NA	TGTGCCATCAGTGAGTCGAAGGGGGGAGACTATGGCTACACCTTC	CAISESKGGDYGYTF
TRBJ2-1	TRBV20-1	TRBD2	NA	TGCAGTGCTTCCCGCCCTAGCGGGGGGGCCGATAATGAGCAGTTCTTC	CSASRPSGGADNEQFF
TRBJ2-7	TRBV19	NA	few	TGTGCCAGTAGTATCCGTGGACCGGCCCCCTACGAGCAGTACTTC	CASSIRGPAPYEQYF
TRBJ1-3	TRBV7-8	TRBD1	few	TGTGCCAGCAGCCGTAGTGGAGGGGGCGCGGAAGGAAACACCATATATTTT	CASSRSGGGAEGNTIYF
TRBJ2-1	TRBV5-1	NA	NA	TGCGCCAGCAGCTTGGGGGCCAAAACCCTAAGCTCCTACAATGAGCAGTTCTTC	CASSLGAKTLSSYNEQFF
TRBJ2-5	TRBV6-2/TRBV6-3	NA	few	TGTGCCAGCAGTTGGACGCAAGAGACCCAGTACTTC	CASSWTQETQYF
TRBJ2-7	TRBV7-2	TRBD1	NA	TGTGCCAGCAGTCCACAGGGGACAGGGGGCGTTTACGAGCAGTACTTC	CASSPQGTGGVYEQYF